These T cell receptor beta chains were read from a single sample in a study of CD8+CD57+ T cells in acquired aplastic anemia. TCRdb reprocessed the reads with MiXCR, giving one entry per CDR3 protein. The sample contains about 220,000 distinct CDR3 sequences, 34% of which appear only once. The sample taken for sequencing was sorted CD4+, CD8+, or CD8+CD57+ T cells (not recorded which) from PBMCs. Receptors were obtained from a human donor in good health, serving as a control. Both conserved end residues are part of each CDR3. The D gene is left open where the match is weak. The size of a clone is reported for some rows only, either as once, few or many, or as a class for expanded clones.

NA TRBJ1-1 14 TRBV12-5 NA CASSLGVRGTEAFF TGTGCTAGTAGTTTAGGGGTTAGGGGCACTGAAGCTTTCTTT
many TRBJ1-1 13 TRBV2 NA CASCKDRESEAFF TGTGCCAGCTGTAAAGACAGAGAGTCCGAAGCTTTCTTT
NA TRBJ1-5 14 TRBV5-1 NA CASSLTGPPQPRHF TGCGCCAGCAGCTTGACCGGGCCTCCCCAGCCCCGGCATTTT
few TRBJ2-7 17 TRBV11-2 TRBD1 CASSLDRFQGASYEQYF TGTGCCAGCAGCTTAGATCGATTCCAGGGGGCCTCCTACGAGCAGTACTTC
NA TRBJ2-5 15 TRBV11-3 TRBD2 CASSFSGGPGETQYF TGTGCCAGCAGTTTTAGCGGGGGGCCCGGAGAGACCCAGTACTTC
many TRBJ2-7 16 TRBV5-1 TRBD1 CASSLAAGQDGYEQYF TGCGCCAGCAGCTTGGCCGCGGGACAGGACGGCTACGAGCAGTACTTC
NA TRBJ2-1 16 TRBV24-1 NA CAISDPLAVGNNEQFF TGTGCCATCAGTGATCCACTTGCAGTCGGGAACAATGAGCAGTTCTTC
NA TRBJ2-7 12 TRBV2 TRBD2 CASIMAGGEQYF TGTGCCAGCATTATGGCGGGAGGCGAGCAGTACTTC
few TRBJ1-5 13 TRBV10-3 NA CAISEDTYQPQHF TGTGCCATCAGTGAGGACACTTATCAGCCCCAGCATTTT
many TRBJ2-7 11 TRBV28 NA CASTVQSEQYF TGTGCCAGCACCGTCCAGTCCGAGCAGTACTTC
NA TRBJ2-2 14 TRBV5-1 TRBD1 CASSLTGDTGELFF TGCGCCAGCAGCCTAACAGGGGACACCGGGGAGCTGTTTTTT